This entry lists 24 T cell receptor beta chains sequenced from one sample in a study of cytomegalovirus exposure and HLA in healthy donors. The study ran its PCR with 60 Vbeta and 13 Jbeta primers. Method: immunoSEQ multiplex PCR; TCRdb's copy keeps in-frame clones and lacks some. The sample table includes approximately 93,000 clones. The sample consisted of PBMCs. The receptor source for this set is a woman aged 25 to 39 in good health and CMV-seronegative.

The chain couples TRBV5-8 to TRBJ1-4, with 8 bases that match TRBD1. The germline V gene encodes CDR1 SGHTS and CDR2 YDEGEE. V gave up 2 bases and J gave up 4 bases; unmatched junction bases: 13. This CDR3 has 18 residues. CDR3 nucleotides: TGTGCCAGCAGCTTACACCGGGACAGGAGTGGAATTAATGAAAAACTGTTTTTT. The encoded protein is CASSLHRDRSGINEKLFF.

CDR3 DNA sequence: TGCAGCGTTGGGGGACAGGGCGATGAAGCTTTCTTT. Residues: CSVGGQGDEAFF. This chain uses TRBV29-1 with TRBJ1-1; TRBD1 aligns across 9 bases. J was trimmed by 7 bases and V by 4 bases; bases with no gene match: 4. The CDR3 loop spans 12 amino acids. The germline gives CDR1 SQVTM, CDR2 ANQGSEA.

V usage is TRBV9 and J usage is TRBJ2-3; a weak D match, TRBD2 (5 bases). Germline V gene data show CDR1 as SGDLS and CDR2 as YYNGEE. The CDR3 runs 16 residues. The V end lost 0 bases, the J end lost 0 bases, and 11 bases lay between the germline ends. The chain's CDR3 is CASSVVGGPSTDTQYF. As DNA, the CDR3 is TGTGCCAGCAGCGTAGTGGGCGGGCCAAGCACAGATACGCAGTATTTT.

The chain uses TRBV12-5 and TRBJ1-2, with 7 bases aligning to TRBD1. Germline lookup yields CDR1 LGHNT and CDR2 FRNRAP. Germline trimming cut 6 bases from V and 0 bases from J; bases unmatched to any gene: 7. The CDR3 has 15 residues. CDR3 residues: CASGTGQASNYGYTF. In DNA, the CDR3 is TGTGCTAGTGGAACCGGACAGGCTTCTAACTATGGCTACACCTTC.

The CDR3 DNA reads as TGTGCCAGCTCACCCCAAGACAGGGGCCTCTACGAGCAGTACTTC. Its translation: CASSPQDRGLYEQYF. J is TRBJ2-7 and V is TRBV18; 8 bases are a match to TRBD1. The germline V gene encodes CDR1 KGHSH and CDR2 LQKENI. The J segment lost 3 bases and the V segment lost 3 bases, leaving 7 bases of the junction unmatched. This CDR3 has 15 amino acids.

The chain links TRBV6-4 to TRBJ2-3, with TRBD2 identical over 9 bases. In germline, CDR1 is MRHNA, CDR2 SNTAGT. The CDR3 consists of 15 residues. Trimming cost V 3 bases and J 4 bases; bases outside gene matches: 5. The CDR3 protein is CASSESSGEADTQYF. CDR3 DNA sequence: TGTGCCAGCAGTGAGTCTAGCGGGGAAGCAGATACGCAGTATTTT.

J is TRBJ2-5 and V is TRBV11-3; 7 bases map to TRBD1. The J call may not be correct, given that the DNA end is closer to TRBJ2-7. Per germline, CDR1 SGHNT and CDR2 YENEEA. The CDR3 has 13 residues. CDR3 coding DNA: TGTGCCAGCGCGACAGGGAGCTTCTACGAGCAGTACTTC. This translates into CASATGSFYEQYF.

The rearrangement uses TRBV25-1 and TRBJ2-1, with TRBD2 matching over 10 bases. The J segment lost 3 bases and the V segment lost 2 bases, leaving 1 base of the junction unmatched. The CDR3 totals 15 residues. Germline lookup yields CDR1 MGHDK and CDR2 SYGVNS. The DNA for the CDR3 is TGTGCCAGCAGTGAAGCTAGCGGGGGCTACAATGAGCAGTTCTTC. It specifies CASSEASGGYNEQFF.

This chain uses TRBV18 with TRBJ2-7; 8 bases agree with TRBD1. CDR1 is KGHSH and CDR2 is LQKENI in the germline V gene. This CDR3 has 13 amino acids. Trimming removed 5 bases from V and 4 bases from J; junction bases left unmatched: 4. CDR3 sequence (DNA): TGTGCCAGCTCAATGGGACAGGAGTACGAGCAGTACTTC. As protein: CASSMGQEYEQYF. Full variable domain (outside the CDR3, taken from reference TRBV18 and TRBJ2-7): NAGVMQNPRHLVRRRGQEARLRCSPMKGHSHVYWYRQLPEEGLKFMVYLQKENIIDESGMPKERFSAEFPKEGPSILRIQQVVRGDSAAYFCASSMGQEYEQYFGPGTRLTVT.

The chain links TRBV6-1 to TRBJ1-5, with 8 bases lining up with TRBD1. CDR1 and CDR2 (germline): MNHNS, SASEGT. V trimming: 8 bases; J trimming: 7 bases; junction bases outside the gene matches: 10. The CDR3 consists of 14 residues. In nucleotides, the CDR3 is TGTGCCAGCCAGCAGGGGGCGCCACGGCAGCCCCAGCATTTT. Its protein product is CASQQGAPRQPQHF.

This chain joins TRBV20-1 and TRBJ2-2; no clear D gene. The CDR3 extends over 11 amino acids. Germline V gene data show CDR1 as DFQATT and CDR2 as SNEGSKA (reference sequence). The ends were cut back, 1 base at V and 9 bases at J, with 6 bases in the middle. The CDR3 region is CSARGDRELFF. The CDR3 DNA reads TGCAGTGCTAGAGGAGATCGGGAGCTGTTTTTT.

This chain connects TRBV13 to TRBJ2-6, with unresolved D. Between the trimmed V and J ends, which lost 0 bases and 2 bases, there was a span of 11 bases. The CDR3 has 17 residues. The germline V gene encodes CDR1 PRHDT and CDR2 FYEKMQ (reference sequence). The CDR3 loop reads CASSLGLGSPGANVLTF. The CDR3 DNA follows: TGTGCCAGCAGCTTAGGCCTAGGAAGCCCTGGGGCCAACGTCCTGACTTTC.

The chain employs TRBV27 and TRBJ1-1; D might be TRBD1 (6 bases). From germline, CDR1 is MNHEY and CDR2 SMNVEV (reference sequence). The CDR3 covers 11 residues. Trimming took off 7 bases at V and 9 bases at J, with 12 bases between the two ends. The CDR3 DNA reads TGTGCCAGCATCGTTGGACAGCAAGCTTTCTTT. Protein sequence: CASIVGQQAFF.

The chain is built from TRBV10-1 and TRBJ2-3, with a tentative D call TRBD1 (6 bases). Germline V gene sequence: CDR1 WNHNN, CDR2 SYGVQD (reference sequence). The CDR3 is made up of 15 amino acids. The V and J ends lost 3 bases and 1 base respectively, with 11 bases between them. CDR3 residues: CASSDPGVGTDTQYF. Written as DNA, the CDR3 is TGCGCCAGCAGTGACCCAGGGGTTGGCACAGATACGCAGTATTTT.

Written as DNA, the CDR3 is TGTGCCAGCAGTTACTCGGGGCGGGGATGGCAAGAGACCCAGTACTTC. Its translation: CASSYSGRGWQETQYF. V and J are TRBV6-5 and TRBJ2-5; perhaps TRBD2 as D (6 bases). This CDR3 contains 16 residues. From germline, CDR1 is MNHEY and CDR2 SVGAGI. With 0 bases removed from V and 2 bases from J, the gap between germline ends came to 13 bases.

The CDR3 DNA reads TGTGCCAGCAGCCCCAGGCCGGGGGGACTTTCTAACTATGGCTACACCTTC. This sequence encodes CASSPRPGGLSNYGYTF. The rearrangement uses TRBV11-2 and TRBJ1-2; possible D gene TRBD1, 5 bases. V was cut by 5 bases and J by 0 bases, with 19 bases left in between. This CDR3 is built from 17 residues. In germline, CDR1 is SGHAT, CDR2 FQNNGV. Full variable domain (rest looked up from reference TRBV11-2 and TRBJ1-2): EAGVAQSPRYKIIEKRQSVAFWCNPISGHATLYWYQQILGQGPKLLIQFQNNGVVDDSQLPKDRFSAERLKGVDSTLKIQPAKLEDSAVYLCASSPRPGGLSNYGYTFGSGTRLTVV.

The chain combines TRBV5-6 with TRBJ1-2, with TRBD1 identical over 11 bases. Germline V gene data show CDR1 as SGHDT and CDR2 as YYEEEE. The V segment lost 6 bases and the J segment 4 bases; nucleotides outside the gene matches: 8. CDR3 length: 15 residues. CDR3 coding DNA: TGTGCCAGCAACGTGTTCGGGACAGGGGGCTATGGCTACACCTTC. Amino acids: CASNVFGTGGYGYTF.

CDR3 amino acids: CASSASTGRRGAGYTF. The CDR3 bases are TGTGCCAGCAGTGCCTCGACAGGGAGAAGGGGCGCGGGCTACACCTTC. The chain combines TRBV2 with TRBJ1-2; 7 bases fit TRBD1. Trimming took 4 bases from V and 8 from J; bases not matched to a gene: 16. Germline CDR1 SNHLY, CDR2 FYNNEI. This CDR3 region has 16 residues.

In nucleotides, the CDR3 is TGTGCCAGCAGTTCACCGGGACAAACCTACGAGCAGTACTTC. It codes for CASSSPGQTYEQYF. This chain links TRBV28 with TRBJ2-7; a weak D match, TRBD1 (6 bases). This CDR3 has 14 amino acids. V shed 4 bases and J shed 2 bases, with 12 bases lying between them. Germline-derived CDR1 and CDR2 are MDHEN and SYDVKM. The whole variable domain, remainder taken from reference TRBV28 and TRBJ2-7, is DVKVTQSSRYLVKRTGEKVFLECVQDMDHENMFWYRQDPGLGLRLIYFSYDVKMKEKGDIPEGYSVSREKKERFSLILESASTNQTSMYLCASSSPGQTYEQYFGPGTRLTVT.

The chain carries TRBV5-1 and TRBJ2-1; 8 positions match TRBD2. The CDR3 is 15 amino acids. Trimming at V came to 5 bases and at J to 1 base, leaving 5 bases not matched to a gene. Germline CDR1 SGHRS, CDR2 YFSETQ. The CDR3 nucleotides read TGCGCCAGCAGGCTGGCGGGAGGATCCTACAATGAGCAGTTCTTC. It is translated as CASRLAGGSYNEQFF.

The gene calls are TRBV2 and TRBJ2-3; possibly TRBD2 for D (7 bases). Germline-derived CDR1 and CDR2 are SNHLY and FYNNEI. CDR3 length: 12 amino acids. The ends were cut back, 10 bases at V and 6 bases at J, with 14 bases in the middle. The CDR3 bases are TGTGCCACAAGGGGGGGGTGGGATACGCAGTATTTT. The encoded protein is CATRGGWDTQYF.

CDR3 sequence (DNA): TGTGCCAGCACTTACGGACAGCTGAACACTGAAGCTTTCTTT. It encodes CASTYGQLNTEAFF. This chain connects TRBV6-1 to TRBJ1-1; TRBD1 is a possible D gene (6 bases). Trimming cost V 7 bases and J 0 bases, with 12 bases left between them. Germline V gives CDR1 MNHNS, CDR2 SASEGT. The CDR3 runs to 14 residues.

The chain couples TRBV29-1 to TRBJ2-1; a weak D match, TRBD2 (6 bases). The CDR3 sequence is 13 residues long. The germline V and J ends were trimmed by 6 bases and 9 bases, with 18 bases remaining between them. Germline CDR1 is SQVTM and CDR2 is ANQGSEA. CDR3 amino acids: CSVRGGGVGEQFF. The CDR3 region has the DNA TGCAGCGTGCGGGGTGGCGGAGTAGGTGAGCAGTTCTTC.

The rearrangement links TRBV7-3 to TRBJ1-1; 10 bases fit TRBD1. The V segment lost 5 bases and the J segment 1 base; nucleotides outside the gene matches: 7. Germline V lookup: CDR1 SGHTA, CDR2 FQGTGA. CDR3 size: 16 residues. CDR3 in amino acids: CASSPRQGAANTEAFF. The CDR3 DNA reads as TGTGCCAGCAGCCCCCGACAGGGGGCCGCGAACACTGAAGCTTTCTTT.